This T cell receptor beta chain came from a study of cytomegalovirus exposure and HLA in healthy donors. As concerns this clone: Antigen unknown.

Germline lookup yields CDR1 LNHDA and CDR2 SQIVND (reference sequence). This CDR3 is built from 13 residues. Trimming cost V 5 bases and J 4 bases; bases outside gene matches: 5. Findings and limits, study-wide: Near-uniform donor sequencing depth was presumed by presence/absence analyses. The authors excluded some V segments, including TRBV6-2 and TRBV6-3, as indistinguishable. Later genetic work tied a missense DCLRE1C variant to beta-chain V and J trimming. Follow-up analysis seemed to connect common viral pathogens with several of the most significant clusters identified.

PCR employed 60 Vbeta and 13 Jbeta primers. Sequencing used immunoSEQ multiplex PCR; TCRdb keeps in-frame clones, though not all of them. The profile shows some 150,000 clones, less than 80% of them singletons. V is TRBV19 and J is TRBJ2-7, with 7 positions matching TRBD1. This receptor was obtained from a man in his fifties in good health and CMV-seropositive. Sequencing was done on a sample of PBMCs. The CDR3 loop is CASSLQGRYEQYF. For the CDR3, the DNA is TGTGCCAGTAGTCTACAGGGGCGGTACGAGCAGTACTTC.